The clone carrying this T cell receptor (beta chain) has just a few counts. The source of the sample is a study of radiation and T cells in renal cell carcinoma. This CDR3 is 11 amino acids long. Trimming cost V 9 bases and J 4 bases, with 9 bases left between them. Germline V gives CDR1 LNHDA, CDR2 SQIVND (reference sequence). Only in-frame clones appear in the TCRdb table, and some are missing; sequencing was by immunoSEQ multiplex PCR. The sample carries 100,000 to 150,000 clones, about four fifths recorded once. Time point noted: blood 2 weeks post-SBRT. The treatment denotes: 15 Gy SBRT to primary tumor, nephrectomy 4 weeks later. Clear cell pathology was present in this patient's renal cell carcinoma.

This chain connects TRBV19 to TRBJ1-1; possibly TRBD1 for D (6 bases). Sample: blood, taken from a patient whose treatment included radiotherapy and nephrectomy. This clonotype originated in a middle-aged man with renal cell carcinoma. The CDR3 DNA reads as TGTGCCAGCGGAGGGGGCACTGAAGCTTTCTTT. It is translated as CASGGGTEAFF.